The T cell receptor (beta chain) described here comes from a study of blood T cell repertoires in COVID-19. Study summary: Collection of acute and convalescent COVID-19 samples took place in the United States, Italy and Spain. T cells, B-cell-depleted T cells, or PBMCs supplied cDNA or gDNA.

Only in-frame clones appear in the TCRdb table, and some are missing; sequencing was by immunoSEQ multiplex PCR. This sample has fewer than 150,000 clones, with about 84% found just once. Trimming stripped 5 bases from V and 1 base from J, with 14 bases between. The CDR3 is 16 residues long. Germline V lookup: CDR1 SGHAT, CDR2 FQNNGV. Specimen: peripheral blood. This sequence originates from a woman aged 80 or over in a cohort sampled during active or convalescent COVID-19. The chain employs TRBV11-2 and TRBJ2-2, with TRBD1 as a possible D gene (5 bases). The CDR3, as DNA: TGTGCCAGCAGCCCACGACAGCCTAAGAACACCGGGGAGCTGTTTTTT. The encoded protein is CASSPRQPKNTGELFF.